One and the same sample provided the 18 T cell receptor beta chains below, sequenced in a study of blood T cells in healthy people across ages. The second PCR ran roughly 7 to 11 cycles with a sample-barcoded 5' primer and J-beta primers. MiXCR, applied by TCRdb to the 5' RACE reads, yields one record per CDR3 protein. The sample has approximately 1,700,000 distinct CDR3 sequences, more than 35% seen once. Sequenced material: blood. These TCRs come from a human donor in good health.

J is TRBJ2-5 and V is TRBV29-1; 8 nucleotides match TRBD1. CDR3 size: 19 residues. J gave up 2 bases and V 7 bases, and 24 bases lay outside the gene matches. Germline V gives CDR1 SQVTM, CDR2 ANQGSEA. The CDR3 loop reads CSDLPCPPPGQVDQETQYF. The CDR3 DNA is TGCAGCGACCTACCATGCCCTCCTCCGGGACAGGTCGATCAAGAGACCCAGTACTTC. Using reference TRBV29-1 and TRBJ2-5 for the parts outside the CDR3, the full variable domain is SAVISQKPSRDICQRGTSLTIQCQVDSQVTMMFWYRQQPGQSLTLIATANQGSEATYESGFVIDKFPISRPNLTFSTLTVSNMSPEDSSIYLCSDLPCPPPGQVDQETQYFGPGTRLLVL.

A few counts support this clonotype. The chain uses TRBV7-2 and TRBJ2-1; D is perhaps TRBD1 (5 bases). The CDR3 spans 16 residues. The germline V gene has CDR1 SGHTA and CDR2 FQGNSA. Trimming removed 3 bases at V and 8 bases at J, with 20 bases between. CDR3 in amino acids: CASSLYFFTRAHEQFF. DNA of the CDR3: TGTGCCAGCAGCTTGTACTTCTTCACCAGGGCTCATGAGCAGTTCTTC. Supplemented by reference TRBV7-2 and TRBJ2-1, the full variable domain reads GAGVSQSPSNKVTEKGKDVELRCDPISGHTALYWYRQSLGQGLEFLIYFQGNSAPDKSGLPSDRFSAERTGGSVSTLTIQRTQQEDSAVYLCASSLYFFTRAHEQFFGPGTRLTVL.

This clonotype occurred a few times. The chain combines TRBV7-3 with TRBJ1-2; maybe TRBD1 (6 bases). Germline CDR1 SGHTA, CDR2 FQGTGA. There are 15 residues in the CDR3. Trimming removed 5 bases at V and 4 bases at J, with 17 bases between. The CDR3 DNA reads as TGTGCCAGCAGCCCGTCATCAGGGGCTGGCTATGGCTACACCTTC. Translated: CASSPSSGAGYGYTF. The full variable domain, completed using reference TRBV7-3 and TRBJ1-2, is GAGVSQTPSNKVTEKGKYVELRCDPISGHTALYWYRQSLGQGPEFLIYFQGTGAADDSGLPNDRFFAVRPEGSVSTLKIQRTERGDSAVYLCASSPSSGAGYGYTFGSGTRLTVV.

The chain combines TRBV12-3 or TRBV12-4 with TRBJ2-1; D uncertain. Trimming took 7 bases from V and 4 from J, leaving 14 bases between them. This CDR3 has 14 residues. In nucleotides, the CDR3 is TGTGCCAGCACCTCCAATGCTCCGTACAATGAGCAGTTCTTC. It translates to CASTSNAPYNEQFF.

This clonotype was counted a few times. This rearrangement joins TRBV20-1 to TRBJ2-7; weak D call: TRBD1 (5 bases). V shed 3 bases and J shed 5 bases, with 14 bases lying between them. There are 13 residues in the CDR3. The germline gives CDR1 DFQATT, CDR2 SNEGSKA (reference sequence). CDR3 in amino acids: CSASLARANEQYF. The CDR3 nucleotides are TGCAGTGCTAGTCTCGCCAGGGCGAACGAGCAGTACTTC.

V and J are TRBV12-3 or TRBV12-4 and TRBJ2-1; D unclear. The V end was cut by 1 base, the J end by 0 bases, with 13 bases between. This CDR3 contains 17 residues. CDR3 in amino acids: CASSLGSRRSSYNEQFF. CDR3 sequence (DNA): TGTGCCAGCAGTTTAGGGTCGCGGCGGAGCTCCTACAATGAGCAGTTCTTC.

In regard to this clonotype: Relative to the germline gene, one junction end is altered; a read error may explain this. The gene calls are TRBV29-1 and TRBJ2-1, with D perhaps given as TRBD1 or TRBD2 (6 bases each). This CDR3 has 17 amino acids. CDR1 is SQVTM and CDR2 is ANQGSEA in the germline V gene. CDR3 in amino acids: CSVEDGGGQRNYNGQFF. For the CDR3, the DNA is TGCAGCGTTGAAGATGGAGGGGGGCAGCGGAACTACAATGGGCAGTTCTTC.

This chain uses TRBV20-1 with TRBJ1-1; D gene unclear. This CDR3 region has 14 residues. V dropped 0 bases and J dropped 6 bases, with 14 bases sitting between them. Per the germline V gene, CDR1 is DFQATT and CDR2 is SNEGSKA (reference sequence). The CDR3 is CSARDSAGRAEAFF. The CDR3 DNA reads TGCAGTGCTAGAGATTCTGCAGGTCGGGCTGAAGCTTTCTTT.

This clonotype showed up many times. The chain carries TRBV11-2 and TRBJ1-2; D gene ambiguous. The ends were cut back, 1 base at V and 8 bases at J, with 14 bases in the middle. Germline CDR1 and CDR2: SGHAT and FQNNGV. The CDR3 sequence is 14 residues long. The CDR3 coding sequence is TGTGCCAGCAGCTTAGTCCAGGACGCGAGAGGCTACACCTTC. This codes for CASSLVQDARGYTF.

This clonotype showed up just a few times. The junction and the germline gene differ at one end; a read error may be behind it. CDR3 in amino acids: CASSPGRGNNEAFF. As DNA, the CDR3 is TGTGCCAGCAGTCCAGGAAGGGGGAACAATGAAGCTTTCTTT. The chain combines TRBV12-3 or TRBV12-4 with TRBJ1-1; a weak D match, TRBD1 (6 bases). CDR3 length: 14 residues.

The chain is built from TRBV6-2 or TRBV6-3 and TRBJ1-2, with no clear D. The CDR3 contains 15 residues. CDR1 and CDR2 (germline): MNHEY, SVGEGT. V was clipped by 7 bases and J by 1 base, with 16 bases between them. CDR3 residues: CASILGGTLNYGYTF. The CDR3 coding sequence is TGTGCCAGCATCCTCGGAGGTACTCTTAACTATGGCTACACCTTC.

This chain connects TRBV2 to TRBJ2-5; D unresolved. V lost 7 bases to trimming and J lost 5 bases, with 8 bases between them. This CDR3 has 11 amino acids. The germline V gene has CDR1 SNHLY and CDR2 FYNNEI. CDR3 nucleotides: TGTGCCAGCATCCGGTCGGAGACCCAGTACTTC. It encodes CASIRSETQYF.

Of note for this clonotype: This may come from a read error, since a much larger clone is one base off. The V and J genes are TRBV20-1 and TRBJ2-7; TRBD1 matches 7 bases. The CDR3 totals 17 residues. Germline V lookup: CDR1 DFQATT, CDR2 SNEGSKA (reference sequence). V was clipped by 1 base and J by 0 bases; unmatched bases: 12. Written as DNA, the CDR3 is TGCAGTGCTAGAGGAGGGGCTAGCAGGGGGTTCTCCTACGAGCAGTACTTC. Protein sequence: CSARGGASRGFSYEQYF.

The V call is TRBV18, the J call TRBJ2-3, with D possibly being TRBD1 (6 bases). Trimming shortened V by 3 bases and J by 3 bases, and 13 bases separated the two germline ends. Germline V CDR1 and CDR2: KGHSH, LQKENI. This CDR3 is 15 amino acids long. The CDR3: CASSPQDSPTDTQYF. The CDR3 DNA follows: TGTGCCAGCTCACCCCAGGACAGTCCTACAGATACGCAGTATTTT.

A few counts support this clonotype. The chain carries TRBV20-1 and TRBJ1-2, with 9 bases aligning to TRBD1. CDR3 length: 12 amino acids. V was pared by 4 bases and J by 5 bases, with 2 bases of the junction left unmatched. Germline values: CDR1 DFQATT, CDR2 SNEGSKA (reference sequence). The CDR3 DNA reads TGCAGTGCTAAACAGGGGGCGTATGGCTACACCTTC. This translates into CSAKQGAYGYTF.

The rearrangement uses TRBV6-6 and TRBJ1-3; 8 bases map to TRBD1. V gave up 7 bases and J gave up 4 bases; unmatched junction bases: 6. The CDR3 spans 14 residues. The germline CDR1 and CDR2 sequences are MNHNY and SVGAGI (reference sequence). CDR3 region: CASTGTGGGNTIYF. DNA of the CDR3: TGTGCCAGCACCGGTACAGGGGGAGGAAACACCATATATTTT.

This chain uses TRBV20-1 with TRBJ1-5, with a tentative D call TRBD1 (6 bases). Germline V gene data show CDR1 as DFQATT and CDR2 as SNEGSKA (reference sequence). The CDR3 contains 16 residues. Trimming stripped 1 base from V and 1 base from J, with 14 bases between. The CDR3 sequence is CSARVGQPWSNQPQHF. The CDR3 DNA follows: TGCAGTGCTAGAGTGGGACAACCATGGAGCAATCAGCCCCAGCATTTT.

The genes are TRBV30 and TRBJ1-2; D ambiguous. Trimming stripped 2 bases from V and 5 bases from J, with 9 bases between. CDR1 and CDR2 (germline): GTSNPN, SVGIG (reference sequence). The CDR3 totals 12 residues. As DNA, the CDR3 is TGTGCCTGGAGTTCGGGAACATATGGCTACACCTTC. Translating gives CAWSSGTYGYTF.